This entry describes one T cell receptor (beta chain). Its antigen is not known. One end of the junction is discordant with germline, which a read error may explain. CDR1 and CDR2 (germline): MNHEY, SVGAGI. CDR3 length: 16 amino acids. This sample is drawn from a study of cytomegalovirus exposure and HLA in healthy donors. Study as a whole: Among the approximately 400 genotyped donors, approximately 81% were placed in the Caucasian-associated ancestry cluster.

13 Jbeta primers and 60 Vbeta primers were used for the PCR. Produced via immunoSEQ multiplex PCR; TCRdb's table is partial and in-frame only. The sample carries about 130,000 clones, 81% recorded once. Study-wide results and limits: The study put 150 or so TCR beta chains on its list as cytomegalovirus-associated. What TCR beta sequences reportedly achieved was accurate prediction of HLA-A and HLA-B alleles in most subjects. Later analysis revealed greater clonal expansion in HLA-associated TCR beta chains than in equally common others.

The chain employs TRBV6-5 and TRBJ2-7; possibly TRBD1 for D (5 bases). The source material was PBMCs. This sequence originates from a woman aged 25 to 39 in good health and CMV-seronegative. The CDR3 is CASSYSNRRGSYKQYF. The CDR3 DNA is TGTGCCAGCAGTTACTCTAACAGGCGTGGCTCCTACAAGCAGTACTTC.